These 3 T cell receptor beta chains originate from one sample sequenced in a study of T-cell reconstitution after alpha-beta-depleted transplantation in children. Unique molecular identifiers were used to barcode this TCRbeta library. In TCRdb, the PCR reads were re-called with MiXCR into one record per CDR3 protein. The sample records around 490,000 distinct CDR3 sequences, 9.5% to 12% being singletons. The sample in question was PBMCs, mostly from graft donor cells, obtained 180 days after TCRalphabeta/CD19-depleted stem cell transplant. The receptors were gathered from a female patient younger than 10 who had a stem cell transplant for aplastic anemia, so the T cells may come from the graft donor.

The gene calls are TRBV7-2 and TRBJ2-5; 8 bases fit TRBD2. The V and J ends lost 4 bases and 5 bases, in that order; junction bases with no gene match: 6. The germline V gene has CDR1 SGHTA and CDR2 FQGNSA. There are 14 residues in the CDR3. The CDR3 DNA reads TGTGCCAGCAGCTCCGGGAGGGCGAGGGAGACCCAGTACTTC. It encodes CASSSGRARETQYF.

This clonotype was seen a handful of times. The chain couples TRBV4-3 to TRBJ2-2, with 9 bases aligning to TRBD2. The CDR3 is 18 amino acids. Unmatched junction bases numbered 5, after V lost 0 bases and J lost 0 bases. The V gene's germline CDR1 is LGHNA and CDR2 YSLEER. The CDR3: CASSQDSLAGTNTGELFF. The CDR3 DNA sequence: TGCGCCAGCAGCCAAGATAGTCTAGCGGGAACGAACACCGGGGAGCTGTTTTTT.

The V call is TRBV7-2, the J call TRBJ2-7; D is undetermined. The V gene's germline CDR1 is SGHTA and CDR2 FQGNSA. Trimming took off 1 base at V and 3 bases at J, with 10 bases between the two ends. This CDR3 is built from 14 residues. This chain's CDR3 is CASSLEARVYEQYV. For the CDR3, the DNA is TGTGCCAGCAGCTTAGAGGCCAGAGTCTACGAGCAGTACGTC.